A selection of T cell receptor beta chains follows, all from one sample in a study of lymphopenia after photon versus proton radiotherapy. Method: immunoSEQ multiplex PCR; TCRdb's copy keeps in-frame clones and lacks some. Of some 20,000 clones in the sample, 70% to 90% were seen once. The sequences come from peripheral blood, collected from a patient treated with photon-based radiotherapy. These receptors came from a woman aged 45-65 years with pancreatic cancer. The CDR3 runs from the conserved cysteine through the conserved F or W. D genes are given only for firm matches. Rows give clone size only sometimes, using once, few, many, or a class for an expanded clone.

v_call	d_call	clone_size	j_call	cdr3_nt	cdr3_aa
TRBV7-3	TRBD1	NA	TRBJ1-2	TGTGCCAGCAGCTCGCTGGGGACAGGGGGCATAGGTGGCTACACCTTC	CASSSLGTGGIGGYTF
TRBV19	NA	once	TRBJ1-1	TGTGCCAGTAAGACAGGAAATATGAACACTGAAGCTTTCTTT	CASKTGNMNTEAFF
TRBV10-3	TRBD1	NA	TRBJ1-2	TGTGCCATCAGTGACGGACAGGGAAACTATGGCTACACCTTC	CAISDGQGNYGYTF
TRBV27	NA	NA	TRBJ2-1	TGTGCCAGCAGTTTAGCGGCGAGCTCCTACAATGAGCAGTTCTTC	CASSLAASSYNEQFF
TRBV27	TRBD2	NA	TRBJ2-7	TGTGCCAGCAGTGCCTTAGCGGGAGGACCTGGGGAGCAGTACTTC	CASSALAGGPGEQYF
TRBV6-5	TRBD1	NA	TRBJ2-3	TGTGCCAGCAGTTACTCGAAGGGGGCGGTTACAGATACGCAGTATTTT	CASSYSKGAVTDTQYF
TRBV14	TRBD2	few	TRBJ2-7	TGTGCCAGCAGCTCGATAGCGGGGACCTACGAGCAGTACTTC	CASSSIAGTYEQYF
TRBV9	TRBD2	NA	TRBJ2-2	TGTGCCAGCAGCCCGTACGGCACTCAGGCGGGAGGGTCAGCCGGGGAGCTGTTTTTT	CASSPYGTQAGGSAGELFF
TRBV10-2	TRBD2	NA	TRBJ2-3	TGCGCCAGCAGCCAGCTAGCGGCTAGCACAGATACGCAGTATTTT	CASSQLAASTDTQYF
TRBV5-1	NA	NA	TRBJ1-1	TGCGCCAGCAGCTTGGATAGCTCGGTAAACACTGAAGCTTTCTTT	CASSLDSSVNTEAFF
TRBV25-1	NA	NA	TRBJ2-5	TGTGCCAGCAGGAATTCCGCTAGGGGATTGGGGGAGACCCAGTACTTC	CASRNSARGLGETQYF
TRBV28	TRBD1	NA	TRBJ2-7	TGTGCCAGCAGTTTACCAGGACAGGCGGATGGTGTCGACGAGCAGTACTTC	CASSLPGQADGVDEQYF
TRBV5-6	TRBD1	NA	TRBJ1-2	TGTGCCAGCAGCGGGGCCGGGACAGCCCCCACCTTC	CASSGAGTAPTF
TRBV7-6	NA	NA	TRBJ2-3	TGTGCCAGCAGCCCAAGGCAGGGACGTTCAGATACGCAGTATTTT	CASSPRQGRSDTQYF
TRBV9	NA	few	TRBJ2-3	TGTGCCAGTCAAACGGATACCCCCACAGATACGCAGTATTTT	CASQTDTPTDTQYF
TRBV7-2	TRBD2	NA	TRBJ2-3	TGTGCCAGCAGGCGGACTAGCGGGGCGGGCACAGATACGCAGTATTTT	CASRRTSGAGTDTQYF
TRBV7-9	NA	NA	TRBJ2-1	TGTGCCAGCAGCTTAGTTCGGGGGAGCTCCTACAATGAGCAGTTCTTC	CASSLVRGSSYNEQFF
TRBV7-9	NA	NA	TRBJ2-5	TGTGCCAGCAGCTTATCATCGGAGACCCAGTACTTC	CASSLSSETQYF
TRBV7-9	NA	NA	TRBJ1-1	TGTGCCAGCATAGGGGAGGGCACTGAAGCTTTCTTT	CASIGEGTEAFF
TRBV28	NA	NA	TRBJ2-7	TGTGCCACTCATAGCAGTGGGGTCAACCCCTACGAGCAGTACTTC	CATHSSGVNPYEQYF
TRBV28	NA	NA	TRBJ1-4	TGTGCCAGCAAGGGGGATGAAAAACTGTTTTTT	CASKGDEKLFF
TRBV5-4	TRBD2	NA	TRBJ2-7	TGTGCCAGCAGCTTGGGGACTAGCCCTAACTCCTACGAGCAGTACTTC	CASSLGTSPNSYEQYF
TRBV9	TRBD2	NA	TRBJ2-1	TGTGCCAGCAGCGCCGGCGGGACTAGCTCTAATGAGCAGTTCTTC	CASSAGGTSSNEQFF
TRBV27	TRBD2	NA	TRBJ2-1	TGTGCCAGCAGTTCCTCTTGGGCGGGAGTAGCCAGTGAGCAGTTCTTC	CASSSSWAGVASEQFF
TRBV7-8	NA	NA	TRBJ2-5	TGTGCCAGCAGCTTAGTGCAGGGAGCAGAGACCCAGTACTTC	CASSLVQGAETQYF
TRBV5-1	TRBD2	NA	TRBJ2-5	TGCGCCAGCAGCGGACAGACTAGCGGGTTGGTGGGGACCCAGTACTTC	CASSGQTSGLVGTQYF
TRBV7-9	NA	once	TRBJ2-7	TGTGCCAGCAGCCAACCCCGGGAGACCTACGAGCAGTACTTC	CASSQPRETYEQYF
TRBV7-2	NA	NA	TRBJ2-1	TGTGCCAGCAGCTTCATGGACCGAAACAATGAGCAGTTCTTC	CASSFMDRNNEQFF
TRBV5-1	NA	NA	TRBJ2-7	TGCGCCAGCAGCTTGGACAGGACCCACGAGCAGTACTTC	CASSLDRTHEQYF
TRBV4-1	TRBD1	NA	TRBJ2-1	TGCGCCAGCAGCCAAGATCCAGGGACAGGCCGAGGTGAGCAGTTCTTC	CASSQDPGTGRGEQFF
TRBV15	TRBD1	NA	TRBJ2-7	TGTGCCACCAGCGACGGGGACAGCACTTTCAGCTCCTACGAGCAGTACTTC	CATSDGDSTFSSYEQYF
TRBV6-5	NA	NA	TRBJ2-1	TGTGCCAGTTCCCGGGCCCTGAGGGACAATGAGCAGTTCTTC	CASSRALRDNEQFF
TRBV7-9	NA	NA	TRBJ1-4	TGTGCCAGCAGCTTACGACTTGAGCCAACTAATGAAAAACTGTTTTTT	CASSLRLEPTNEKLFF
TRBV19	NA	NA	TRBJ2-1	TGTGCCAGTAGTCGGACTTTCAATGAGCAGTTCTTC	CASSRTFNEQFF
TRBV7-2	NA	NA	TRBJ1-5	TGTGCCAGCAGCTTAGTAGGACAGCCCCAGCATTTT	CASSLVGQPQHF
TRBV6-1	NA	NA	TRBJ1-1	TGTGCCAGCAGTGAATCGTGGTCTGAAGCTTTCTTT	CASSESWSEAFF
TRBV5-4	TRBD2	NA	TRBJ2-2	TGTGCCAGCACGGCTAGCGGGAGTTCCGACACCGGGGAGCTGTTTTTT	CASTASGSSDTGELFF
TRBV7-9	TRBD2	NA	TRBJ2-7	TGTGCCAGCAGCCCCCTAGAGGGGACTAGCGGGAGCTCCTACGAGCAGTACTTC	CASSPLEGTSGSSYEQYF
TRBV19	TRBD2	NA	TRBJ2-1	TGTGCCAGGCGGACTAGCGGAACGGATGAGCAGTTCTTC	CARRTSGTDEQFF
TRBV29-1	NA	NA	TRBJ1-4	TGCAGCGTTGAGGGCCGGGGTACTAATGAAAAACTGTTTTTT	CSVEGRGTNEKLFF
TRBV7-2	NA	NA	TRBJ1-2	TGTGCCAGCAGCCGTACGACCCAGGTGGGGGGCTACACCTTC	CASSRTTQVGGYTF
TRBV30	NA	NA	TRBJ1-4	TGTGCCTGGAGTAGGGGCAGGGGTGAAAAACTGTTTTTT	CAWSRGRGEKLFF
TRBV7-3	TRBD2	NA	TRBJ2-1	TGTGCCAGCAGCTTAACGCGGGAGGGCGGGTACAATGAGCAGTTCTTC	CASSLTREGGYNEQFF
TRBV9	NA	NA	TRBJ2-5	TGTGCCAGCAGCTCATCAGATCTGGGAGGAGAGACCCAGTACTTC	CASSSSDLGGETQYF
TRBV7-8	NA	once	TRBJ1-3	TGTGCCAGCAGCCTAGGGTGGTCAGCTGGAAACACCATATATTTT	CASSLGWSAGNTIYF
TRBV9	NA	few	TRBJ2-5	TGTGCCAGCAGCCCCCAGGGACACCATCCTGAGACCCAGTACTTC	CASSPQGHHPETQYF